The 11 T cell receptor beta chains in this list originate from one sample, sequenced in a study of tumor-infiltrating lymphocytes in primary liver carcinoma. Germline DNA was also extracted, with blood RNA taken from unsorted whole blood. Total RNA amounting to around 530 ng was the source from which TCR beta cDNA was made with a constant-region primer. Three nested multiplex PCR rounds of slightly modified ARM-PCR generated TCR beta libraries. Investigators reported that the first two PCR rounds, at 10 cycles each, used TRBV1-TRBV30 forward primers with a C-beta reverse primer. TCRdb ran MiXCR on the multiplex PCR reads and lists one entry per CDR3 protein. The table lists approximately 300,000 distinct CDR3 sequences, 65% of them singletons. Sequencing was done on a sample of peripheral blood. These receptors were collected from a man in his forties with primary liver carcinoma and hepatitis B virus infection.

Turning to this clonotype: One base away lies a much larger clone, so this may be a sequencing read error. The chain carries TRBV6-2 or TRBV6-3 and TRBJ2-4; D not certain. This CDR3 spans 13 amino acids. Germline-derived CDR1 and CDR2 are MNHEY and SVGEGT. With 5 bases removed from V and 8 bases from J, the gap between germline ends came to 13 bases. The CDR3 is CASSPDPSDIQYF. DNA for the CDR3: TGTGCCAGCAGTCCTGACCCGTCGGACATTCAGTACTTC.

The chain employs TRBV5-1 and TRBJ2-5, with 12 bases aligning to TRBD2. The CDR3 runs 15 residues. Per the germline V gene, CDR1 is SGHRS and CDR2 is YFSETQ. V trimming: 0 bases; J trimming: 5 bases; junction bases outside the gene matches: 2. The CDR3 loop is CASSLGLAGEETQYF. The DNA for the CDR3 is TGCGCCAGCAGCTTGGGACTAGCGGGAGAGGAGACCCAGTACTTC.

Concerning this clonotype: At one end, the junction sequence differs from germline, possibly due to a read error. The rearrangement joins TRBV6-5 to TRBJ2-1; TRBD2 matches at 11 bases. Germline assignment: CDR1 MNHEY and CDR2 SVGAGI. This CDR3 has 15 residues. The CDR3 loop is CASRYLAGGVNGQFF. The CDR3 region has the DNA TGTGCCAGCAGGTACCTAGCGGGAGGCGTGAATGGGCAGTTCTTC.

This clonotype was seen more than once but under ten times. With a much larger clone just one base away, this may be a read error. This sequence joins TRBV6-5 and TRBJ1-1; no firm D call. Germline assignment: CDR1 MNHEY and CDR2 SVGAGI. The CDR3 extends over 12 amino acids. The CDR3 protein is CASSHGRTETFF. The CDR3 bases are TGTGCCAGCAGCCATGGGCGTACTGAAACTTTCTTT.

This clonotype was observed a few times. This chain connects TRBV5-4 to TRBJ2-5; perhaps TRBD1 as D (7 bases). The CDR3 is made up of 16 amino acids. CDR1 and CDR2 from the germline V gene are SGHNT and YYREEE (reference sequence). The V and J ends lost 4 bases and 1 base respectively, with 17 bases between them. CDR3 residues: CASSTSGGSPQETQYF. In DNA, the CDR3 is TGTGCCAGCAGCACCTCAGGGGGGTCCCCCCAAGAGACCCAGTACTTC.

A single count supports this clonotype. A much bigger clone sits one base away, suggesting this may be a read error. V is TRBV10-3 and J is TRBJ2-1, with 11 nucleotides matching TRBD2. The CDR3 consists of 14 residues. The junction had 7 bases not matched to a gene; V was cut back by 6 bases and J by 9 bases. The germline gives CDR1 ENHRY, CDR2 SYGVKD. CDR3: CAIRTGLADSEQFF. CDR3 DNA sequence: TGTGCCATCAGGACGGGACTAGCGGACAGTGAGCAGTTCTTC.

On this clonotype itself: Possible read error: a much larger clone is one base away. The chain uses TRBV10-3 and TRBJ1-4, with D possibly TRBD1 on 5 matching bases. The CDR3 length is 13 residues. The germline V gene has CDR1 ENHRY and CDR2 SYGVKD. The V end lost 7 bases, the J end lost 9 bases, and 15 bases lay between the germline ends. In DNA form, the CDR3 reads TGTGCCATCACCAGGGACCTAAATCAAAAACTGTTTTTT. Translation gives CAITRDLNQKLFF.

This clonotype was seen a handful of times. The chain combines TRBV7-8 with TRBJ2-1, with 11 bases aligning to TRBD2. The CDR3 loop spans 15 amino acids. With 3 bases clipped from V and 10 bases from J, the junction kept 8 bases outside the gene matches. CDR1 and CDR2 (germline): SGHVS, FQNEAQ. For the CDR3, the DNA is TGTGCCAGCAGCTTCGGACTAGCGGGCGTGGCGGAGCAGTTCTTC. Translating gives CASSFGLAGVAEQFF.

The genes are TRBV30 and TRBJ1-2; 8 nucleotides agree with TRBD1. From germline, CDR1 is GTSNPN and CDR2 SVGIG (reference sequence). This CDR3 region has 15 residues. The J segment lost 4 bases and the V segment lost 2 bases, leaving 9 bases of the junction unmatched. CDR3 loop: CAWSKDRVFGYGYTF. CDR3 DNA sequence: TGTGCCTGGAGTAAGGACAGGGTTTTCGGCTATGGCTACACCTTC. The complete variable domain, with remaining parts taken from reference TRBV30 and TRBJ1-2, reads SQTIHQWPATLVQPVGSPLSLECTVEGTSNPNLYWYRQAAGRGLQLLFYSVGIGQISSEVPQNLSASRPQDRQFILSSKKLLLSDSGFYLCAWSKDRVFGYGYTFGSGTRLTVV.

The rearrangement joins TRBV6-1 to TRBJ2-5, with a possible D match to TRBD1 (5 bases). The CDR3 length is 13 residues. The V end lost 8 bases, the J end lost 2 bases, and 12 bases lay between the germline ends. Germline CDR1 reads MNHNS; CDR2 reads SASEGT. Here the CDR3 reads CASGQGLQETQYF. The CDR3 DNA is TGTGCCAGCGGCCAGGGTTTACAAGAGACCCAGTACTTC.

This clonotype was seen at least ten times. The chain carries TRBV11-2 and TRBJ2-5; TRBD2 is a possible D gene (5 bases). This CDR3 spans 13 amino acids. The germline V and J ends were trimmed by 1 base and 5 bases, with 8 bases remaining between them. Germline lookup yields CDR1 SGHAT and CDR2 FQNNGV. CDR3 sequence (DNA): TGTGCCAGCAGCTTAGGGAGGCGGGAGACCCAGTACTTC. It is translated as CASSLGRRETQYF.